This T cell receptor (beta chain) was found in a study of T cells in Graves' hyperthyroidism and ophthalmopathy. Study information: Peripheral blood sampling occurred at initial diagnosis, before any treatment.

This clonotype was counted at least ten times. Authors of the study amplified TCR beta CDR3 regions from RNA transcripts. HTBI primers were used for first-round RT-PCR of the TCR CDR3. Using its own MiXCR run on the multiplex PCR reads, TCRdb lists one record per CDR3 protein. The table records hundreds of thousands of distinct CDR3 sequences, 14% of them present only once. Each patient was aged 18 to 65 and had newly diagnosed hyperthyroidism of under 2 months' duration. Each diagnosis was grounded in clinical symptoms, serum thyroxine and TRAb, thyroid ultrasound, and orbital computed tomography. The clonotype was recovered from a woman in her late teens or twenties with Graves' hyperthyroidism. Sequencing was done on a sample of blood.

This CDR3 reads CASMISEADSNQPQHF. CDR3 nucleotide sequence: TGTGCCAGCATGATCAGCGAGGCCGATAGCAATCAGCCCCAGCATTTT. The J gene is TRBJ1-5, the V gene TRBV12-3 or TRBV12-4; no definite D call. The CDR3 has 16 amino acids. Trimming cost V 7 bases and J 0 bases, with 16 bases left between them.